This entry describes one TCR beta chain. This entry belongs to a study of T cell responses to AZD1222 COVID-19 vaccine. TCRdb's copy holds only in-frame clones and misses some; the assay was immunoSEQ multiplex PCR. The table lists approximately 120,000 clones, 87% of them singletons. This TCR derives from an adult in good health. The specimen was peripheral blood, collected on day 0 of AZD1222 vaccination.

The CDR3 is CASSEGGGPPQHF. DNA of the CDR3: TGTGCCAGCAGTGAAGGAGGGGGACCGCCCCAGCATTTT. The gene calls are TRBV2 and TRBJ1-5, with a tentative D call TRBD1 (6 bases). Trimming left V 1 base short and J 9 bases short, with 10 bases between. The CDR3 runs to 13 residues. Per the germline V gene, CDR1 is SNHLY and CDR2 is FYNNEI.